This T cell receptor beta chain was captured in a study of beta chain features in type 1 diabetes (dated by TCRdb to 2016 to 2019). With respect to the entire study: No differences in mean age, gender distribution, total cell number or subset yield were found between patients and healthy donors. Across all samples, fewer than 110,000,000 sorted cells were examined, and cell number per subset correlated strongly with RNA yield. The study compared the TCRB repertoires of sorted circulating CD4+ T cell subsets in recently diagnosed type 1 diabetes patients with those in matched healthy donors. Whereas all 30 or so donors provided naive and central memory subsets, regulatory and stem cell-like memory subsets were isolated from just 8 patients and roughly 8 healthy donors. The investigation overall reported the following: Fewer insertions and more nucleotide deletions at VDJ recombination sites were observed in patients with type 1 diabetes, implying thymic rearrangement abnormalities. Shorter templates might have been favored by PCR, but patient and control samples were amplified and corrected together, so both groups would have been affected equally by any skew. A moderate but significant shortening of TCRB CDR3 length was observed in type 1 diabetes patients in all four CD4+ subsets. Naive, central memory and regulatory TCRB repertoires appeared more similar among patients than among healthy donors. HLA sub-analyses involved small numbers of individuals, so any influence of HLA type on TCRB rearrangement remained unresolved. Because cDNA was sequenced instead of genomic DNA, highly expressing activated cells could be over-represented, though the groups showed no difference in activation or CD3 levels.

CDR1 LNHNV and CDR2 YYDKDF were looked up in the germline V gene (reference sequence). Unmatched junction bases come to 4, with V trimmed by 3 bases and J by 5 bases. The CDR3 sequence holds 15 residues, the cysteine and phenylalanine included. The only DNA kept is the CDR3, 45 bases in frame from the first base. All of the isolated RNA was reverse transcribed with the High Capacity cDNA Reverse Transcription Kit, so expressed TCRB transcripts were sequenced. Deep immunoSEQ sequencing was applied to naive, central memory and regulatory T cell samples, giving an average of roughly 3.3 million total reads per sample. After sorted cells were lysed in RLT buffer, RNA was extracted with DNase-treated RNeasy Micro or Mini kits, with the choice depending on cell number. To prevent cross-contamination, each cell subset was processed individually, whereas patient and healthy donor samples were processed jointly. The immunoSEQ multiplex PCR was used to amplify TCRB sequences from cDNA, yielding 87-bp fragments that span the CDR3 region. The amplicons were sequenced using the Illumina HiSeq platform. The source study handled its data this way. Synthetic template baselines were used to correct PCR bias computationally, reads within Hamming distance 2 were collapsed together, and singletons that could not be merged were discarded. Reads were aligned against IMGT so that V, D and J genes, CDR3 length and insertions or deletions at six rearrangement sites could be assigned. Within each subset, clonotype counts were normalized to sorted cell number, after which true diversity and Gini coefficients were computed with the tcR R package. The overlap coefficient, calculated on TCRB nucleotide sequences, was used to quantify repertoire sharing. As a proxy for the pre-selection repertoire, out-of-frame TCRB sequences from naive cells were analyzed. Entries here come from immuneACCESS through TCRdb and include only in-frame sequences with V and J called. Some clones fail to appear in such tables; in the studies checked, an unresolved V gene covers under half of the shortfall, and the cause of the remainder is unknown. That table gives V, J and clone size, and the DNA gave D and trimming. Recorded for this sample are over 700,000 clones; under 20% of them occurred a single time. The top ten hold 0.02% to 0.03% of the sample.

A single peripheral blood draw of approximately 0.11 L on average was collected from each donor into heparinised tubes. A BD FACSAria II and a panel including CD45RO, CCR7, CD25, CD127, CD95 and CD27 were used to sort naive, central memory, regulatory and stem cell-like memory CD4+ T cells. A purity above 98% was achieved for all sorted populations. PBMCs were separated immediately by Lymphoprep density gradient centrifugation and were stained directly, without being cultured. Samples were stained and sorted in pairs, with one healthy donor and one patient per experiment, so that batch effects were minimized. This clone was counted between two and nine times. Its binding antigen is unknown. Per-nucleotide qualities are absent, and no much larger clonotype sits a single base away.

Input material: naive CD4+ T cells from blood. The intended sense of this specimen's cell subset or site label: true naive CD4+ T cells. The sequence links TRBV15 to TRBJ1-5; TRBD1 fits 10 bases in the junction. The TCR sequence derives from a woman aged 18 to 35 in good health. In nucleotide form, the sequence is TGTGCCACCAGCAGCGCGGACAGGGGGTATCAGCCCCAGCATTTT. Its amino acids are CATSSADRGYQPQHF. Outside the CDR3, residues come from the reference TRBV15 and TRBJ1-5 proteins, so the full variable domain is: DAMVIQNPRYQVTQFGKPVTLSCSQTLNHNVMYWYQQKSSQAPKLLFHYYDKDFNNEADTPDNFQSRRPNTSFCFLDIRSPGLGDTAMYLCATSSADRGYQPQHFGDGTRLSIL.